This TCR beta chain came from a study of T-cell reconstitution after alpha-beta-depleted transplantation in children. Study observations and caveats: High day-60 TCRbeta diversity in some patients came from surviving recipient T cells and thymic progenitors. Reports say that about two months after transplant, the alpha-beta T cells came out of several hundred graft clones that had expanded.

This clonotype was observed a handful of times. Its target is unknown. Construction of the TCRbeta library involved unique molecular identifiers. Using its own MiXCR run on the PCR reads, TCRdb lists one record per CDR3 protein. The sample holds more than 500,000 distinct CDR3 sequences, around 10% seen once. The CDR3 extends over 14 amino acids. Germline CDR1 and CDR2: DFQATT and SNEGSKA (reference sequence). The ends were cut back, 3 bases at V and 8 bases at J, with 17 bases in the middle. The source was PBMCs, mostly from graft donor cells, collected 180 days after TCRalphabeta/CD19-depleted stem cell transplant. The receptor was isolated from a female patient aged 2 to 10 who had a stem cell transplant for aplastic anemia, so the T cells may come from the graft donor. The V call is TRBV20-1, the J call TRBJ2-1; possible D gene TRBD2, 6 bases. CDR3 DNA sequence: TGCAGTGCTAGCCGCAGGGTGGCTAGCGATGAGCAGTTCTTC. It yields the protein CSASRRVASDEQFF.